These 14 T cell receptor beta chains were sequenced from one sample in a study of blood T cells in healthy people across ages. Next came a second PCR, run for about 6 to 12 cycles, which used a sample-barcoded 5' primer along with a J-beta primer mix. TCRdb fed the 5' RACE reads into MiXCR, producing one record per CDR3 protein. The sample lists 700,000 or so distinct CDR3 sequences, about a fifth seen once, with 22% in the top ten. The material sequenced was blood. The receptors originated from a man between 65 and 80 years old in good health.

This clonotype was recorded a few times. The gene calls are TRBV6-6 and TRBJ2-5; 11 bases match TRBD2. The J call is uncertain, as TRBJ2-7 better fits the DNA end. Germline loops: CDR1 MNHNY, CDR2 SVGAGI (reference sequence). The CDR3 covers 13 residues. This CDR3 is CASLAGGTYEQYF. In nucleotides, the CDR3 is TGTGCCAGTCTAGCGGGGGGAACCTACGAGCAGTACTTC.

The chain joins TRBV13 to TRBJ2-1, with a weak D call TRBD2 (7 bases). The CDR3 covers 15 residues. Germline V gives CDR1 PRHDT, CDR2 FYEKMQ (reference sequence). With 3 bases removed from V and 2 bases from J, the gap between germline ends came to 11 bases. CDR3 nucleotide sequence: TGTGCCAGCAGCTTCGGCGGGGGCCCCTACAATGAGCAGTTCTTC. Its protein is CASSFGGGPYNEQFF. Drawing the rest from reference TRBV13 and TRBJ2-1, the complete variable domain is AAGVIQSPRHLIKEKRETATLKCYPIPRHDTVYWYQQGPGQDPQFLISFYEKMQSDKGSIPDRFSAQQFSDYHSELNMSSLELGDSALYFCASSFGGGPYNEQFFGPGTRLTVL.

This clonotype was observed a few times. The genes are TRBV7-8 and TRBJ2-1; D is possibly TRBD2 (5 bases). From germline, CDR1 is SGHVS and CDR2 FQNEAQ. This CDR3 comprises 18 residues. V was cut by 2 bases and J by 6 bases, with 23 bases left in between. CDR3 sequence: CASSLKRLGLHPINEQFF. DNA of the CDR3: TGTGCCAGCAGCTTAAAGCGTCTTGGACTCCATCCGATCAATGAGCAGTTCTTC. Based on the CDR3 plus reference TRBV7-8 and TRBJ2-1, the full variable domain is GAGVSQSPRYKVAKRGQDVALRCDPISGHVSLFWYQQALGQGPEFLTYFQNEAQLDKSGLPSDRFFAERPEGSVSTLKIQRTQQEDSAVYLCASSLKRLGLHPINEQFFGPGTRLTVL.

The J gene is TRBJ2-5, the V gene TRBV4-3, with TRBD2 matching 7 bases. This CDR3 comprises 16 residues. CDR1 is LGHNA, CDR2 YSLEER, per germline. Losses at the gene ends were 1 base for V and 2 bases for J; bases not matched to a gene: 7. In DNA, the CDR3 is TGCGCCAGCAGCCAAGTAGTGGGGGGGTTGCAAGAGACCCAGTACTTC. It translates to CASSQVVGGLQETQYF.

CDR3 sequence: CASSIDSRLGANVLTF. The DNA for the CDR3 is TGTGCCAGTAGTATAGATAGCCGTCTCGGGGCCAACGTCCTGACTTTC. The rearrangement uses TRBV19 and TRBJ2-6; D gene uncertain. The V gene's germline CDR1 is LNHDA and CDR2 SQIVND (reference sequence). This CDR3 region has 16 residues. V was shortened by 0 bases and J by 4 bases, with 10 bases between the two germline ends. The full variable domain, completed using reference TRBV19 and TRBJ2-6, is DGGITQSPKYLFRKEGQNVTLSCEQNLNHDAMYWYRQDPGQGLRLIYYSQIVNDFQKGDIAEGYSVSREKKESFPLTVTSAQKNPTAFYLCASSIDSRLGANVLTFGAGSRLTVL.

The table lists this clonotype with a count of one. The chain uses TRBV20-1 and TRBJ1-4, with unresolved D. Germline CDR1 DFQATT, CDR2 SNEGSKA (reference sequence). This CDR3 has 16 amino acids. V lost 0 bases, J lost 4 bases, and 15 bases lay in between. CDR3 in DNA: TGCAGTGCTAGAGATCTATTCGGAGCGGGTAATGAAAAACTGTTTTTT. Residues: CSARDLFGAGNEKLFF.

The chain carries TRBV11-2 and TRBJ2-5, with D tentatively TRBD2 (6 bases). The J call may not be correct, given that the DNA end is closer to TRBJ2-1. Looked up from germline, CDR1 is SGHAT and CDR2 is FQNNGV. The CDR3 contains 14 residues. CDR3 loop: CASNSSRGINEQFF. For the CDR3, the DNA is TGTGCCAGCAACTCCTCCCGGGGGATCAATGAGCAGTTCTTC.

This clonotype was counted a few times. The chain uses TRBV29-1 and TRBJ1-1; TRBD1 is a possible D gene (6 bases). The CDR3 runs 13 residues. The germline CDR1 and CDR2 sequences are SQVTM and ANQGSEA. The V end was cut by 6 bases, the J end by 0 bases, with 11 bases between. CDR3 bases: TGCAGCGTGGAACAGGGCATGAACACTGAAGCTTTCTTT. This gives the protein CSVEQGMNTEAFF.

The genes are TRBV11-2 and TRBJ2-5; D is undetermined. CDR3 length: 12 amino acids. CDR1 and CDR2 (germline): SGHAT, FQNNGV. Trimming stripped 7 bases from V and 5 bases from J, with 11 bases between. CDR3 in amino acids: CASTGVGETQYF. The CDR3 bases are TGTGCCAGCACCGGAGTTGGGGAGACCCAGTACTTC.

This clonotype was recorded a few times. The chain uses TRBV7-9 and TRBJ2-1; TRBD2 agrees at 11 bases. The CDR3 has 16 amino acids. V shed 5 bases, J shed 4 bases, and the junction held 7 bases outside the gene matches. Per germline, CDR1 SEHNR and CDR2 FQNEAQ (reference sequence). CDR3 loop: CASSLSSGGRYNEQFF. The DNA of the CDR3 is TGTGCCAGCAGCCTTTCTAGCGGGGGGCGGTACAATGAGCAGTTCTTC.

This clonotype was seen a few times. This chain joins TRBV7-8 and TRBJ2-1; the D gene is possibly TRBD2 (6 bases). The CDR3 totals 14 residues. Trimming cost V 1 base and J 6 bases, with 10 bases left between them. Germline assignment: CDR1 SGHVS and CDR2 FQNEAQ. Here the CDR3 DNA reads TGTGCCAGCAGCTTAGAACTAGCCACCAATGAGCAGTTCTTC. This gives the protein CASSLELATNEQFF. The full variable domain, in which reference TRBV7-8 and TRBJ2-1 provide the parts outside the CDR3, is GAGVSQSPRYKVAKRGQDVALRCDPISGHVSLFWYQQALGQGPEFLTYFQNEAQLDKSGLPSDRFFAERPEGSVSTLKIQRTQQEDSAVYLCASSLELATNEQFFGPGTRLTVL.

The chain joins TRBV20-1 to TRBJ2-3, with TRBD1 matching over 8 bases. Germline V CDR1 and CDR2: DFQATT, SNEGSKA (reference sequence). Trimming took 4 bases from V and 8 from J; bases not matched to a gene: 11. The CDR3 is 14 residues long. The chain's CDR3 is CSATGAGGAGTQYF. CDR3 nucleotide sequence: TGCAGTGCTACTGGGGCAGGGGGCGCAGGTACGCAGTATTTT.

In this sample, this clonotype turned up a few times. The V call is TRBV29-1, the J call TRBJ2-7, with D perhaps being TRBD1 or TRBD2 (5 bases each). Per the germline V gene, CDR1 is SQVTM and CDR2 is ANQGSEA. Trimming took 6 bases from V and 3 from J, leaving 15 bases between them. The length of the CDR3 is 13 residues. The CDR3 protein is CSVTPGANYEQYF. CDR3 coding DNA: TGCAGCGTAACCCCCGGGGCCAACTACGAGCAGTACTTC.

This clonotype occurred a few times. The gene calls are TRBV3-1 and TRBJ1-1, with D possibly TRBD1 on 6 matching bases. Germline CDR1 reads LGHDT; CDR2 reads YNNKEL (reference sequence). Trimming pared 3 bases from V and 4 bases from J, leaving 12 bases between. The CDR3 covers 14 residues. CDR3 region: CASSHEGGITEAFF. The CDR3 DNA reads TGTGCCAGCAGCCATGAGGGGGGGATCACTGAAGCTTTCTTT.